This T cell receptor beta chain was recorded in a study of cytomegalovirus exposure and HLA in healthy donors (dated by TCRdb to 2016 to 2017). With regard to the full study: The roughly 700 repertoires of the first cohort and the roughly 120 validation repertoires were produced on the same platform, according to a later analysis. The aim of the study was to test whether cataloging public T cell receptors could identify signatures of past pathogen exposure. High-throughput TCR immunosequencing, statistical association of individual TCRs with disease status, and machine learning were combined to predict cytomegalovirus infection status. Besides the first cohort of under 700 subjects, a separate validation cohort made up of around 120 different subjects was used.

V loses 6 bases, J loses 7 bases, and the germline ends lie 15 bases apart. The germline V gene encodes CDR1 PRHDT and CDR2 FYEKMQ (reference sequence). There are 13 amino acids in the CDR3, from cysteine to phenylalanine inclusive. The kept DNA is CDR3 alone, 39 bases in frame from the first base. Separate from the approximately 690-subject first cohort, the validation cohort of about 120 subjects was the group to which the donors belonged. What the study reported, not specific to this receptor: The validation cohort had no HLA typing available for a later analysis, so co-occurrence within that cohort was assessed over all 120 or so repertoires. In vitro tests confirmed that a few of the cytomegalovirus-associated TCR beta chains recognize cytomegalovirus antigens. The classifier was reported to diagnose cytomegalovirus status with high specificity and sensitivity in both the original and validation cohorts. The study listed 150 to 200 TCR beta chains as associated with cytomegalovirus. While some public TCRs were present in many individuals, most TCR sequences turned up only very rarely across donors. The authors suggested that the approach could potentially be extended to other disease states and immunological phenotypes. Of the cluster scores, roughly 95% were above 0 in a later analysis, which found that TCRs clustered in the first cohort also tended to co-occur in the approximately 120 validation repertoires.

Library creation used the immunoSEQ multiplex PCR assay. As for the original processing: A statistical classification framework was built for diagnosing cytomegalovirus status from the catalog of TCR beta chain sequences. In its TCRdb copy, this immuneACCESS table keeps in-frame sequences only and misses some clones. Where compared with another copy, unresolved V genes explain less than half of these, and the others have no known cause. V and J calls and clone size are given by that table; D and trimming were obtained from the DNA. For this sample the table gives 140,000 to 150,000 clones, of which about 95% were detected only once. Approximately 1.8% of the sample is held by the ten biggest clonotypes. Notes on this clone: The specificity of this receptor is unknown. No qualities accompany the bases; no much larger clone lies one base away.

Recombination joined TRBV13 with TRBJ2-5; a weak D assignment points to TRBD1 (6 bases agree). The sample taken for sequencing was PBMCs. The origin of this receptor is a man between 18 and 35 years old in good health and CMV-seropositive. The DNA reads as follows: TGTGCCAGCAGTAGTACAGGGACCCTGACCCAGTACTTC. Its protein reads: CASSSTGTLTQYF.